This T cell receptor (beta chain) was retrieved from a study of blood T cell repertoires in COVID-19. Across the study: Sample material is recorded as cDNA or gDNA derived from T cells, B-cell-depleted T cells, or PBMCs.

Produced via immunoSEQ multiplex PCR; TCRdb's table is partial and in-frame only. The table lists over 200,000 clones, roughly 76% of them singletons. This TCR was sampled from a human donor in a cohort sampled during active COVID-19. The sample taken for sequencing was peripheral blood.

CDR3 residues: CASSLGGGGSFYEQYF. In DNA, the CDR3 is TGTGCCAGCAGCTTAGGCGGGGGCGGGTCTTTCTACGAGCAGTACTTC. The chain links TRBV11-2 to TRBJ2-7, with D possibly being TRBD2 (7 bases). This CDR3 is 16 amino acids long. Trimming removed 1 base from V and 3 bases from J, with 16 bases in between. Germline V CDR1 and CDR2: SGHAT, FQNNGV.